This TCR beta chain comes out of a study of blood T cell repertoires in COVID-19. In regard to this clone: Additional DNA sequences in this sample encode the identical CDR3.

Cohort allocation depended upon clinical history that participants reported. In Cohort 3, a recovered donor had either two negative PCRs, clearance, or symptom resolution. Authors' data handling: Estimated nucleated cell counts came from reference gene primer amplification. Clones were read by immunoSEQ multiplex PCR, and TCRdb kept only the in-frame ones, dropping some. Clone size and the V and J calls come from that table; the DNA yielded D and trimming. The sample comprises about 200,000 clones, 75% to 85% of which are singletons, and 10% to 15% rests with the top ten. The germline CDR1 and CDR2 sequences are KGHSH and LQKENI. V lost 4 bases and J lost 3; bases outside the gene matches: 8. The CDR3 spans 17 residues.

Specimen: PBMCs or T cells enriched from blood (not recorded which). This TCR came from a man in his forties or fifties who had recovered from COVID-19. The J gene is TRBJ2-3, the V gene TRBV18, with TRBD1 matching over 12 bases. CDR3 protein: CASSRTRDRGRTDTQYF. The CDR3, as DNA: TGTGCCAGCTCACGGACCCGGGACAGGGGGCGGACAGATACGCAGTATTTT.